Listed here are 14 T cell receptor beta chains from one sample, sequenced in a study of CD4 T cell repertoires in COVID-19. Clones were sequenced by immunoSEQ multiplex PCR, and TCRdb holds only the in-frame ones, with some missing. The table includes tens of thousands of clones, 83% detected once. The sample was CD4+ T cells from peripheral blood, taken after recovery from COVID-19. The receptor set was obtained from a human donor who had COVID-19.

The CDR3 DNA reads as TGCGCCAGCAGCACGGACCCCTCACGGCAAGAGACCCAGTACTTC. Translated, it gives CASSTDPSRQETQYF. The chain links TRBV5-1 to TRBJ2-5; the D is unclear. Trimming cost V 4 bases and J 2 bases, with 15 bases left between them. The CDR3 has 15 residues. Germline values: CDR1 SGHRS, CDR2 YFSETQ.

In its sample, this clone was seen a few times. V gene TRBV3-1 (or the pseudogene TRBV3-2) combines with J gene TRBJ2-5; D remains unclear. Per germline, CDR1 LGHDT and CDR2 YNNKEL (reference sequence). This CDR3 has 13 amino acids. The V gene lost 4 bases and the J gene lost 5 bases, with 11 bases spanning the gap. The CDR3 coding sequence is TGTGCCAGCAGCCTAAGCTCGTTTGAGACCCAGTACTTC. Protein: CASSLSSFETQYF.

The CDR3 nucleotides are TGTGCCAGCAGCCCGCCCGTGGACGCGTGGTGGAATGAGCAGTTCTTC. The encoded protein is CASSPPVDAWWNEQFF. The chain combines TRBV9 with TRBJ2-1; D gene uncertain. Germline V gene lookup returns CDR1 SGDLS and CDR2 YYNGEE. This CDR3 contains 16 residues. V lost 4 bases to trimming and J lost 7 bases, with 21 bases between them.

The J gene is TRBJ2-1, the V gene TRBV5-1, with D hard to call. The CDR3 has 14 residues. CDR1 SGHRS and CDR2 YFSETQ come from the germline V gene. V was trimmed by 0 bases and J by 9 bases, leaving 13 bases between them. Written as DNA, the CDR3 is TGCGCCAGCAGCTTGGGTCACCCCTCGGGTGAGCAGTTCTTC. Amino acid sequence: CASSLGHPSGEQFF.

The genes are TRBV29-1 and TRBJ2-2; TRBD2 is a possible D gene (5 bases). CDR1 and CDR2 (germline): SQVTM, ANQGSEA. Trimming removed 5 bases at V and 5 bases at J, with 12 bases between. The CDR3 contains 13 residues. This CDR3 is CSVWSEGTGELFF. CDR3 nucleotides: TGCAGCGTTTGGTCCGAGGGAACCGGGGAGCTGTTTTTT.

This clone was observed many times. The gene calls are TRBV3-1 (or the pseudogene TRBV3-2) and TRBJ1-6, with 8 bases fitting TRBD1. V lost 4 bases to trimming and J lost 7 bases; unmatched junction nucleotides: 6. This CDR3 comprises 15 residues. Germline V lookup: CDR1 LGHDT, CDR2 YNNKEL (reference sequence). The CDR3 reads CASSLGQGANSPLHF. In DNA form, the CDR3 reads TGTGCCAGCAGCCTCGGACAGGGTGCGAATTCACCCCTCCACTTT.

The chain has TRBV6-6 and TRBJ1-5, with no clear D. Germline CDR1 MNHNY, CDR2 SVGAGI (reference sequence). This CDR3 comprises 16 residues. The V end was cut by 0 bases, the J end by 3 bases, with 12 bases between. CDR3 amino acids: CASSYSMSELNQPQHF. CDR3 sequence (DNA): TGTGCCAGCAGTTACTCGATGTCAGAGCTCAATCAGCCCCAGCATTTT.

The chain carries TRBV7-2 and TRBJ1-1; no clear D gene. The CDR3 runs to 13 residues. The germline V gene has CDR1 SGHTA and CDR2 FQGNSA. V lost 3 bases to trimming and J lost 1 base, with 6 bases between them. CDR3 loop: CASSFKGNTEAFF. CDR3 sequence (DNA): TGTGCCAGCAGCTTCAAGGGGAACACTGAAGCTTTCTTT.

This chain links TRBV3-1 (or the pseudogene TRBV3-2) with TRBJ2-1; D may be TRBD1 (5 bases). Germline loops: CDR1 LGHDT, CDR2 YNNKEL (reference sequence). CDR3 size: 14 residues. Trimming left V 1 base short and J 6 bases short, with 10 bases between. The CDR3, as DNA: TGTGCCAGCAGCCAAGTAAGGGGCATCAATGAGCAGTTCTTC. This translates into CASSQVRGINEQFF.

V gene TRBV10-2 combines with J gene TRBJ1-4; 7 bases fit TRBD1. This CDR3 spans 15 amino acids. CDR1 is WSHSY, CDR2 SAAADI, per germline. Trimming at V came to 3 bases and at J to 6 bases, leaving 7 bases not matched to a gene. The CDR3 nucleotides are TGCGCCAGCAGTGACAGAGGGGGCCTTTATGAAAAACTGTTTTTT. As protein: CASSDRGGLYEKLFF.

The chain uses TRBV9 and TRBJ2-3; D uncertain. Per the germline V gene, CDR1 is SGDLS and CDR2 is YYNGEE. Trimming took 0 bases from V and 2 from J, leaving 1 base between them. This CDR3 has 12 amino acids. CDR3 nucleotides: TGTGCCAGCAGCGTAGCCACAGATACGCAGTATTTT. Its translation: CASSVATDTQYF.

Here the CDR3 DNA reads TGTGCCAGTATTCAAGGGGGAAAACTGTTTTTT. Translating it yields CASIQGGKLFF. The chain recombines TRBV19 with TRBJ1-4; weak D call: TRBD1 (6 bases). Germline V gene sequence: CDR1 LNHDA, CDR2 SQIVND (reference sequence). CDR3 length equals 11 residues. The V end was cut by 7 bases, the J end by 10 bases, with 10 bases between.

The chain combines TRBV18 with TRBJ1-2; 12 bases fit TRBD1. Trimming removed 3 bases from V and 6 bases from J; junction bases left unmatched: 5. The CDR3 loop spans 15 amino acids. Germline V gene lookup returns CDR1 KGHSH and CDR2 LQKENI. Written as DNA, the CDR3 is TGTGCCAGCTCACCTATGGGACAGGGGGCGAATGGCTACACCTTC. Its translation is CASSPMGQGANGYTF.

The CDR3 protein is CASRVRSGEQFF. CDR3 DNA: TGTGCCAGCAGGGTCCGTAGCGGAGAGCAGTTCTTC. The chain joins TRBV3-1 (or the pseudogene TRBV3-2) to TRBJ2-1, with D tentatively TRBD2 (6 bases). Germline assignment: CDR1 LGHDT and CDR2 YNNKEL (reference sequence). V lost 6 bases to trimming and J lost 10 bases, with 13 bases between them. The CDR3 length is 12 residues.